These 16 T cell receptor beta chains were all obtained from the same sample, sequenced in a study of T-cell reconstitution after alpha-beta-depleted transplantation in children. Unique molecular identifiers were built into the TCRbeta library. TCRdb re-derived calls from the PCR reads in MiXCR, one entry per CDR3 protein. The sample holds roughly 500,000 distinct CDR3 sequences, about 10% seen once. The specimen comprised PBMCs, sampled before TCRalphabeta/CD19-depleted stem cell transplant. The origin of the receptors is a child aged 2 to 10 with inherited bone marrow failure, due to receive a stem cell transplant.

Many counts were recorded for this clonotype. The V and J genes are TRBV30 and TRBJ2-2, with D possibly being TRBD2 (5 bases). Deletions cut 3 bases from V and 4 bases from J, with 12 bases between. This CDR3 region has 14 residues. Germline V lookup: CDR1 GTSNPN, CDR2 SVGIG (reference sequence). The CDR3 loop is CAWRAGGGTGELFF. The CDR3 coding sequence is TGTGCCTGGAGGGCTGGAGGTGGCACCGGGGAGCTGTTTTTT.

This clonotype occurred many times. The genes are TRBV5-6 and TRBJ2-1, with D perhaps being TRBD1 or TRBD2 (5 bases each). The CDR3 has 16 amino acids. The V gene's germline CDR1 is SGHDT and CDR2 YYEEEE. Trimming shortened V by 3 bases and J by 0 bases, and 13 bases separated the two germline ends. CDR3 coding DNA: TGTGCCAGCAGCTCAGAAGGGACGGTCTCCTACAATGAGCAGTTCTTC. This encodes CASSSEGTVSYNEQFF.

This clonotype was detected many times. The chain couples TRBV5-1 to TRBJ1-1; no clear D. V lost 0 bases to trimming and J lost 1 base, with 7 bases between them. This CDR3 has 14 residues. The germline V gene encodes CDR1 SGHRS and CDR2 YFSETQ. DNA of the CDR3: TGCGCCAGCAGCTTGGCTTCCACGAACACTGAAGCTTTCTTT. It yields the protein CASSLASTNTEAFF.

This clonotype was observed many times. CDR3 DNA: TGTGCCAGCAAATCTAGCGGGAGGTCAGATACGCAGTATTTT. This gives the protein CASKSSGRSDTQYF. The chain couples TRBV7-9 to TRBJ2-3; 11 bases map to TRBD2. There are 14 residues in the CDR3. Germline V gives CDR1 SEHNR, CDR2 FQNEAQ (reference sequence). Trimming cost V 7 bases and J 4 bases; bases outside gene matches: 4.

The V call is TRBV27, the J call TRBJ1-5, with 7 bases identical to TRBD1. The trim removed 0 bases at V and 4 bases at J, leaving 6 bases unmatched. The CDR3 runs to 16 residues. The germline V gene has CDR1 MNHEY and CDR2 SMNVEV (reference sequence). The CDR3 sequence: CASSLSRTGGNQPQHF. The CDR3 DNA sequence: TGTGCCAGCAGTTTATCCAGGACAGGAGGAAATCAGCCCCAGCATTTT.

This clonotype was counted many times. The chain joins TRBV30 to TRBJ2-7; TRBD2 matches 10 bases. CDR1 is GTSNPN, CDR2 SVGIG, per germline (reference sequence). The CDR3 covers 14 residues. Unmatched junction bases numbered 4, after V lost 2 bases and J lost 3 bases. The CDR3, as DNA: TGTGCCTGGAGTTCCGCTAGCGGGAGCTACGAGCAGTACTTC. Encoded protein: CAWSSASGSYEQYF.

The V call is TRBV7-2, the J call TRBJ2-3, with D perhaps matching TRBD2 (5 bases). Germline V gene data show CDR1 as SGHTA and CDR2 as FQGNSA. The CDR3 loop spans 15 amino acids. The ends were cut back, 6 bases at V and 2 bases at J, with 15 bases in the middle. CDR3 nucleotide sequence: TGTGCCAGCAGTACTTCTAGCATCTACACAGATACGCAGTATTTT. This gives the protein CASSTSSIYTDTQYF.

This clonotype appeared many times. The chain has TRBV5-1 and TRBJ2-2; D may be TRBD2 (5 bases). The V end lost 4 bases, the J end lost 2 bases, and 12 bases lay between the germline ends. CDR1 is SGHRS and CDR2 is YFSETQ in the germline V gene. The CDR3 totals 15 residues. The CDR3 DNA reads as TGCGCCAGCAGCCCACCCGGACTTAACACCGGGGAGCTGTTTTTT. Translating gives CASSPPGLNTGELFF.

This clonotype was found many times. The chain is built from TRBV5-1 and TRBJ2-1; TRBD1 agrees at 9 bases. Trimming cost V 3 bases and J 4 bases; bases outside gene matches: 8. The CDR3 covers 16 residues. CDR1 is SGHRS and CDR2 is YFSETQ in the germline V gene. The CDR3 DNA sequence: TGCGCCAGCAGCTCGGACAGGGGAGAGGGTTACAATGAGCAGTTCTTC. It yields the protein CASSSDRGEGYNEQFF.

The table lists this clonotype with a few counts. The rearrangement uses TRBV12-3 or TRBV12-4 and TRBJ1-4, with D possibly matching TRBD1 (6 bases). The V gene lost 7 bases and the J gene lost 0 bases, with 15 bases spanning the gap. There are 16 residues in the CDR3. For the CDR3, the DNA is TGTGCCAGCACTGCGGGGGGGGCTGCAACTAATGAAAAACTGTTTTTT. Encoded protein: CASTAGGAATNEKLFF.

This clonotype came up many times. The chain is built from TRBV10-1 and TRBJ2-5; D gene uncertain. CDR1 WNHNN and CDR2 SYGVQD come from the germline V gene (reference sequence). V was shortened by 0 bases and J by 0 bases, with 11 bases between the two germline ends. This CDR3 is 16 amino acids long. This CDR3 reads CASSESSQVNQETQYF. The CDR3 DNA reads TGCGCCAGCAGTGAGTCCTCCCAGGTTAACCAAGAGACCCAGTACTTC.

This clonotype was counted between two and nine times. V gene TRBV5-4 combines with J gene TRBJ2-1; 9 bases line up with TRBD2. V shed 2 bases and J 9 bases; nucleotides not matched to a gene: 9. This CDR3 comprises 15 residues. Germline V lookup: CDR1 SGHNT, CDR2 YYREEE (reference sequence). The CDR3: CASSFPEAGGSEQFF. The CDR3 DNA reads TGTGCCAGCAGCTTCCCCGAAGCGGGAGGTTCTGAGCAGTTCTTC.

In its sample, this clonotype was seen a few times. The chain carries TRBV4-3 and TRBJ2-3; D gene unclear. With 2 bases removed from V and 1 base from J, the gap between germline ends came to 10 bases. Germline V CDR1 and CDR2: LGHNA, YSLEER. The CDR3 runs to 15 residues. CDR3 in DNA: TGCGCCAGCAGCCAAATTCGGGTCCGCACAGATACGCAGTATTTT. This gives the protein CASSQIRVRTDTQYF.

This clonotype was recorded at least ten times. The chain joins TRBV4-1 to TRBJ2-7; D is possibly TRBD2 (6 bases). V lost 1 base, J lost 13 bases, and 17 bases lay in between. Germline assignment: CDR1 MGHRA and CDR2 YSYEKL. The CDR3 totals 13 residues. In nucleotides, the CDR3 is TGCGCCAGCAGCCAAGGTTCCGGGACTCCTGACTACTTC. This encodes CASSQGSGTPDYF.

The chain links TRBV5-1 to TRBJ1-1, with TRBD1 identical over 7 bases. Trimming cost V 0 bases and J 4 bases; bases outside gene matches: 6. From germline, CDR1 is SGHRS and CDR2 YFSETQ. This CDR3 is built from 15 residues. CDR3 loop: CASSLDPGGGTEAFF. CDR3 sequence (DNA): TGCGCCAGCAGCTTGGACCCAGGGGGTGGCACTGAAGCTTTCTTT.

This sequence joins TRBV28 and TRBJ2-7; TRBD1 might be the D (5 bases). V gave up 3 bases and J gave up 3 bases, with 15 bases separating them. The CDR3 has 15 amino acids. Germline V gene data show CDR1 as MDHEN and CDR2 as SYDVKM. The CDR3 loop is CASSFSQGIGYEQYF. The CDR3, as DNA: TGTGCCAGCAGTTTCAGTCAGGGAATAGGCTACGAGCAGTACTTC.